The 30 T cell receptor beta chains reported below all come from one sample, sequenced in a study of hypomethylating agent response in myelodysplastic syndrome. TCRdb's table, derived via immunoSEQ multiplex PCR, lists solely in-frame clones and lacks some. Of about 5,700 clones in the sample, less than 85% were seen once. The input for sequencing was bone marrow, taken before or after starting hypomethylating agent treatment for myelodysplastic syndrome (not recorded which). Receptors originate from a human donor with myelodysplastic syndrome.

This clone was observed once. The chain couples TRBV2 to TRBJ2-5, with D possibly being TRBD1 (6 bases). The CDR3 consists of 14 residues. Trimming took 4 bases from V and 2 from J, leaving 11 bases between them. Germline V gene lookup returns CDR1 SNHLY and CDR2 FYNNEI. CDR3 nucleotides: TGTGCCAGCAGTGTCCGGACAGTTCAAGAGACCCAGTACTTC. This translates into CASSVRTVQETQYF.

In its sample, this clone was seen once. CDR3 bases: TGTGCCAGCAGCCCCCCCTCGCCAACGCAGTTCTTC. Translated, it gives CASSPPSPTQFF. The chain employs TRBV7-4 and TRBJ2-1; the D is unclear. Per the germline V gene, CDR1 is SGHVT and CDR2 is SQSDAQ. The CDR3 loop spans 12 amino acids. Trimming stripped 5 bases from V and 12 bases from J, with 14 bases between.

This chain uses TRBV6-6 with TRBJ1-5; unclear D gene. The CDR3 is 14 amino acids. The germline CDR1 and CDR2 sequences are MNHNY and SVGAGI (reference sequence). Trimming took off 4 bases at V and 6 bases at J, with 13 bases between the two ends. In DNA form, the CDR3 reads TGTGCCAGCAGTTCCGAGGGTGGGCGTCAGCCCCAGCATTTT. It translates to CASSSEGGRQPQHF.

This clone turned up a few times. The chain is built from TRBV28 and TRBJ2-7, with TRBD1 identical over 10 bases. V dropped 5 bases and J dropped 6; count of bases not matched to a gene: 4. This CDR3 contains 13 residues. CDR1 is MDHEN, CDR2 SYDVKM, per germline. In nucleotides, the CDR3 is TGTGCCAGCAGTCCCGGGACAGGGGTCGAGCAGTACTTC. This codes for CASSPGTGVEQYF.

V is TRBV14 and J is TRBJ2-7, with TRBD1 identical over 12 bases. The length of the CDR3 is 16 residues. The ends lost 1 base at V and 3 bases at J; junction bases unmatched: 4. Germline CDR1 SGHDN, CDR2 FVKESK. The DNA of the CDR3 is TGTGCCAGCAGCCAAGCGGGACAGGGGGCATTCTACGAGCAGTACTTC. Translating it yields CASSQAGQGAFYEQYF.

The V and J genes are TRBV4-3 and TRBJ2-2, with D unresolved. The CDR3 is 14 residues long. Trimming shortened V by 1 base and J by 2 bases, and 5 bases separated the two germline ends. CDR1 is LGHNA, CDR2 YSLEER, per germline. CDR3 coding DNA: TGCGCCAGCAGCCAAGGGATTAACACCGGGGAGCTGTTTTTT. This translates into CASSQGINTGELFF.

This chain joins TRBV10-1 and TRBJ2-3; TRBD2 is a possible D gene (7 bases). From germline, CDR1 is WNHNN and CDR2 SYGVQD (reference sequence). The CDR3 contains 15 residues. Between the trimmed V and J ends, which lost 1 base and 5 bases, there was a span of 13 bases. CDR3 sequence reads: CASSEWGGPEDTQYF. CDR3 in DNA: TGCGCCAGCAGTGAGTGGGGGGGCCCTGAAGATACGCAGTATTTT.

The J gene is TRBJ1-1, the V gene TRBV19; D gene uncertain. Between the trimmed V and J ends, which lost 6 bases and 3 bases, there was a span of 11 bases. Per the germline V gene, CDR1 is LNHDA and CDR2 is SQIVND (reference sequence). There are 13 residues in the CDR3. The CDR3 DNA reads as TGTGCCAGTAGCAAACGAGAGCACACTGAAGCTTTCTTT. Residues: CASSKREHTEAFF.

The chain employs TRBV5-6 and TRBJ2-2; D is undetermined. The CDR3 covers 14 residues. Germline V gene lookup returns CDR1 SGHDT and CDR2 YYEEEE. Trimming took off 0 bases at V and 1 base at J, with 4 bases between the two ends. The CDR3 region has the DNA TGTGCCAGCAGCTTGGGCTGGAACACCGGGGAGCTGTTTTTT. This codes for CASSLGWNTGELFF.

This clone was seen just once. The chain employs TRBV7-2 and TRBJ2-5, with D possibly being TRBD1 (5 bases). With 5 bases removed from V and 12 bases from J, the gap between germline ends came to 13 bases. The CDR3 spans 11 residues. Germline V gives CDR1 SGHTA, CDR2 FQGNSA. The CDR3 DNA follows: TGTGCCAGCAGCGCAGGGTCGGCCAAGTACTTC. Its translation: CASSAGSAKYF.

The chain couples TRBV6-1 to TRBJ1-1, with 8 bases aligning to TRBD1. Germline-derived CDR1 and CDR2 are MNHNS and SASEGT. The CDR3 consists of 15 residues. V trimming: 6 bases; J trimming: 1 base; junction bases outside the gene matches: 7. The CDR3 here is CASSVTGTGNTEAFF. The CDR3 DNA sequence: TGTGCCAGCAGCGTCACCGGGACAGGGAACACTGAAGCTTTCTTT.

This sequence joins TRBV5-4 and TRBJ2-4; the D gene could be TRBD1 or TRBD2 (7 bases each). Germline V gene lookup returns CDR1 SGHNT and CDR2 YYREEE (reference sequence). The CDR3 covers 12 residues. Trimming took off 0 bases at V and 14 bases at J, with 12 bases between the two ends. For the CDR3, the DNA is TGTGCCAGCAGCTTGGGGGAGGGGGCAGAGTACTTC. It encodes CASSLGEGAEYF.

The chain has TRBV2 and TRBJ2-5; D unresolved. In germline, CDR1 is SNHLY, CDR2 FYNNEI. Trimming took off 6 bases at V and 2 bases at J, with 10 bases between the two ends. This CDR3 region has 13 residues. CDR3 protein: CASSPISQETQYF. CDR3 bases: TGTGCCAGCAGCCCCATATCTCAAGAGACCCAGTACTTC.

CDR3 in DNA: TGTGCCAGCAGTTACGGGCTGGTGGGTCACACTGAAGCTTTCTTT. It specifies CASSYGLVGHTEAFF. This chain connects TRBV6-5 to TRBJ1-1; D uncertain. Germline CDR1 and CDR2: MNHEY and SVGAGI. Trimming shortened V by 2 bases and J by 3 bases, and 13 bases separated the two germline ends. The CDR3 is made up of 15 amino acids.

The gene calls are TRBV19 and TRBJ2-2; 9 nucleotides line up with TRBD1. CDR1 and CDR2 from the germline V gene are LNHDA and SQIVND (reference sequence). This CDR3 has 18 amino acids. V shed 4 bases, J shed 5 bases, and the junction held 14 bases outside the gene matches. CDR3 in amino acids: CASSRGPTGGKVTGELFF. The CDR3 DNA is TGTGCCAGTAGTAGGGGACCAACAGGGGGCAAAGTTACCGGGGAGCTGTTTTTT.

The chain is built from TRBV7-2 and TRBJ2-7, with 7 nucleotides matching TRBD1. V shed 2 bases and J 6 bases; nucleotides not matched to a gene: 13. Germline V gene data show CDR1 as SGHTA and CDR2 as FQGNSA. The CDR3 sequence is 16 residues long. The CDR3 is CASSLSRTGAQGEQYF. The CDR3 DNA sequence: TGTGCCAGCAGCTTAAGTAGAACAGGGGCGCAGGGCGAGCAGTACTTC.

The CDR3 DNA reads as TGTGCCAGTAGTATCTGGACAGGGGGCCCTCAGCCCCAGCATTTT. This sequence encodes CASSIWTGGPQPQHF. V and J are TRBV19 and TRBJ1-5, with 11 bases lining up with TRBD1. Germline V CDR1 and CDR2: LNHDA, SQIVND (reference sequence). The CDR3 length is 15 residues. The trim removed 3 bases at V and 6 bases at J, leaving 4 bases unmatched.

This clone was picked up one time. The chain combines TRBV19 with TRBJ1-3, with D uncertain. Trimming took off 3 bases at V and 4 bases at J, with 7 bases between the two ends. Germline loops: CDR1 LNHDA, CDR2 SQIVND (reference sequence). The CDR3 consists of 13 residues. The CDR3 reads CASSILTGNTIYF. For the CDR3, the DNA is TGTGCCAGTAGTATTCTGACCGGAAACACCATATATTTT.

The chain carries TRBV5-1 and TRBJ2-2; D is perhaps TRBD1 (6 bases). In germline, CDR1 is SGHRS, CDR2 YFSETQ. Deletions cut 4 bases from V and 3 bases from J, with 19 bases between. The CDR3 covers 17 residues. CDR3 sequence: CASSPIYRASYTGELFF. The CDR3 nucleotides read TGCGCCAGCAGCCCAATTTACAGGGCTTCCTACACCGGGGAGCTGTTTTTT. Looking up the rest from reference TRBV5-1 and TRBJ2-2 gives the full variable domain: KAGVTQTPRYLIKTRGQQVTLSCSPISGHRSVSWYQQTPGQGLQFLFEYFSETQRNKGNFPGRFSGRQFSNSRSEMNVSTLELGDSALYLCASSPIYRASYTGELFFGEGSRLTVL.

The rearrangement joins TRBV18 to TRBJ1-1; D is unclear. Trimming took off 3 bases at V and 1 base at J, with 15 bases between the two ends. Germline V CDR1 and CDR2: KGHSH, LQKENI. The CDR3 covers 16 residues. As DNA, the CDR3 is TGTGCCAGCTCACCTTTCGACCGAGGGCAGAACACTGAAGCTTTCTTT. It yields the protein CASSPFDRGQNTEAFF.

V is TRBV19 and J is TRBJ2-2, with 7 bases lining up with TRBD2. The CDR3 contains 16 residues. After removal of 10 bases from V and 0 bases from J, the junction contained 11 bases not matched to a gene. Germline lookup yields CDR1 LNHDA and CDR2 SQIVND (reference sequence). In DNA form, the CDR3 reads TGTGCCACCACCGACTGGGGGGGGGCGAACACCGGGGAGCTGTTTTTT. Protein product: CATTDWGGANTGELFF.

The chain recombines TRBV2 with TRBJ1-1; TRBD1 matches 7 bases. The length of the CDR3 is 13 residues. The junction had 5 bases not matched to a gene; V was cut back by 10 bases and J by 0 bases. Germline CDR1 is SNHLY and CDR2 is FYNNEI. Here the CDR3 reads CATSGQLNTEAFF. CDR3 nucleotides: TGTGCCACCTCGGGACAGTTGAACACTGAAGCTTTCTTT.

The count of this clone is one. The CDR3 protein is CASSLAGGTDTQYF. The CDR3 nucleotides read TGTGCCAGCAGCTTAGCGGGGGGCACAGATACGCAGTATTTT. The chain has TRBV7-6 and TRBJ2-3; D possibly uses TRBD1 or TRBD2 (5 bases each). V was trimmed by 0 bases and J by 1 base, leaving 5 bases between them. There are 14 residues in the CDR3. Germline V CDR1 and CDR2: SGHVS, FNYEAQ.

The chain combines TRBV27 with TRBJ2-3; D remains unclear. Germline V gives CDR1 MNHEY, CDR2 SMNVEV (reference sequence). There are 15 residues in the CDR3. The V gene lost 0 bases and the J gene lost 2 bases, with 9 bases spanning the gap. CDR3 coding DNA: TGTGCCAGCAGTTTATCATACCGGATCACAGATACGCAGTATTTT. As protein: CASSLSYRITDTQYF.

The gene calls are TRBV2 and TRBJ2-2; D is uncertain. V dropped 7 bases and J dropped 2 bases, with 2 bases sitting between them. The CDR3 spans 11 residues. Germline-derived CDR1 and CDR2 are SNHLY and FYNNEI. CDR3 nucleotide sequence: TGTGCCAGCACAAACACCGGGGAGCTGTTTTTT. Translating gives CASTNTGELFF.

V and J are TRBV19 and TRBJ2-2, with 7 bases identical to TRBD1. After removal of 0 bases from V and 5 bases from J, the junction contained 3 bases not matched to a gene. The CDR3 contains 15 residues. The germline CDR1 and CDR2 sequences are LNHDA and SQIVND (reference sequence). The CDR3 loop reads CASSIEDRETGELFF. DNA for the CDR3: TGTGCCAGTAGTATAGAAGACAGGGAAACCGGGGAGCTGTTTTTT.

CDR3 region: CASSSYTGGASGYTF. The CDR3 DNA reads as TGCGCCAGCAGCTCTTACACAGGGGGCGCTTCTGGCTACACCTTC. This chain links TRBV5-1 with TRBJ1-2; TRBD1 matches at 9 bases. Trimming at V came to 3 bases and at J to 7 bases, leaving 10 bases not matched to a gene. Per germline, CDR1 SGHRS and CDR2 YFSETQ. The CDR3 runs to 15 residues. The full variable domain, rest sourced from reference TRBV5-1 and TRBJ1-2, is KAGVTQTPRYLIKTRGQQVTLSCSPISGHRSVSWYQQTPGQGLQFLFEYFSETQRNKGNFPGRFSGRQFSNSRSEMNVSTLELGDSALYLCASSSYTGGASGYTFGSGTRLTVV.

This clone was counted between two and nine times. J is TRBJ2-7 and V is TRBV2; maybe TRBD1 (5 bases). Trimming left V 3 bases short and J 2 bases short, with 14 bases between. The CDR3 covers 15 residues. CDR1 is SNHLY and CDR2 is FYNNEI in the germline V gene. Written as DNA, the CDR3 is TGTGCCAGCAGTGATATAGGGGTCGGCGCCTACGAGCAGTACTTC. Amino acids: CASSDIGVGAYEQYF.

The chain uses TRBV5-4 and TRBJ1-1; 8 nucleotides line up with TRBD1. From germline, CDR1 is SGHNT and CDR2 YYREEE (reference sequence). This CDR3 has 17 amino acids. V gave up 4 bases and J gave up 1 base; unmatched junction bases: 12. CDR3 in amino acids: CASSPPIRGRGNTEAFF. CDR3 in DNA: TGTGCCAGCAGCCCTCCGATCAGGGGGCGCGGGAACACTGAAGCTTTCTTT.

V and J are TRBV7-8 and TRBJ1-2; D is undetermined. CDR3 length equals 14 residues. Trimming removed 1 base from V and 4 bases from J, with 10 bases in between. Germline V gives CDR1 SGHVS, CDR2 FQNEAQ. The CDR3 nucleotides are TGTGCCAGCAGCTTAGAGAGCAGACCCTATGGCTACACCTTC. Residues: CASSLESRPYGYTF.